One sample yielded the 14 T cell receptor beta chains listed below, sequenced in a study of blood T cell repertoires in COVID-19. Sequencing used immunoSEQ multiplex PCR; TCRdb keeps in-frame clones, though not all of them. The sample contains roughly 350,000 clones, approximately 91% of which appear only once. Material for sequencing was peripheral blood. The receptors originated from a woman in her seventies with COVID-19, enrolled during active disease.

This rearrangement joins TRBV7-2 to TRBJ2-7; 7 nucleotides line up with TRBD1. CDR1 SGHTA and CDR2 FQGNSA come from the germline V gene. The CDR3 sequence is 14 residues long. V gave up 4 bases and J gave up 2 bases; unmatched junction bases: 5. The chain's CDR3 is CASSSRQGAYEQYF. DNA of the CDR3: TGTGCCAGCAGCTCCAGACAGGGAGCCTACGAGCAGTACTTC.

The chain recombines TRBV4-1 with TRBJ1-3; the match to TRBD1 covers 8 bases. J lost 0 bases, V lost 4 bases, and 17 bases had no gene match. The CDR3 is 20 residues long. Germline V CDR1 and CDR2: MGHRA, YSYEKL. The CDR3 region has the DNA TGCGCCAGCAGCCTCACCTATGACAGGGGTCCTAGGAGCTCTGGAAACACCATATATTTT. It specifies CASSLTYDRGPRSSGNTIYF.

This clone turned up a few times. The chain links TRBV11-3 to TRBJ2-3, with 7 bases that match TRBD1. Germline CDR1 SGHNT, CDR2 YENEEA. V lost 1 base and J lost 6; bases outside the gene matches: 1. The CDR3 sequence is 13 residues long. Here the CDR3 reads CASSLVQGDTQYF. The CDR3 DNA reads TGTGCCAGCAGCTTAGTACAGGGGGATACGCAGTATTTT.

This sequence joins TRBV19 and TRBJ2-1; TRBD2 agrees at 10 bases. V lost 3 bases and J lost 1; bases outside the gene matches: 0. Looked up from germline, CDR1 is LNHDA and CDR2 is SQIVND (reference sequence). There are 15 residues in the CDR3. The DNA for the CDR3 is TGTGCCAGTAGTATGACTAGCGGGTCCTACAATGAGCAGTTCTTC. This encodes CASSMTSGSYNEQFF.

The chain is built from TRBV9 and TRBJ2-1; a possible D gene is TRBD1 (6 bases). Germline V gives CDR1 SGDLS, CDR2 YYNGEE. CDR3 size: 14 residues. Trimming took off 0 bases at V and 7 bases at J, with 11 bases between the two ends. For the CDR3, the DNA is TGTGCCAGCAGCGTAGGGACAGTGGGGAATGAGCAGTTCTTC. It encodes CASSVGTVGNEQFF.

This chain connects TRBV28 to TRBJ2-4; TRBD1 aligns across 7 bases. The CDR3 spans 16 residues. Germline CDR1 is MDHEN and CDR2 is SYDVKM. J was trimmed by 0 bases and V by 8 bases; bases with no gene match: 10. The CDR3 DNA reads as TGTGCCAGCGAATGGGACAGAGCTCTAGCCAAAAACATTCAGTACTTC. It codes for CASEWDRALAKNIQYF.

This chain links TRBV5-1 with TRBJ1-2; D ambiguous. The CDR3 loop spans 14 amino acids. The ends were cut back, 4 bases at V and 3 bases at J, with 13 bases in the middle. Germline CDR1 SGHRS, CDR2 YFSETQ. The CDR3 DNA follows: TGCGCCAGCAGCCCGAGCGACGGATACTATGGCTACACCTTC. Protein: CASSPSDGYYGYTF.

This chain connects TRBV6-5 to TRBJ1-2; D uncertain. Germline V gene data show CDR1 as MNHEY and CDR2 as SVGAGI. This CDR3 is 13 amino acids long. V was shortened by 5 bases and J by 4 bases, with 11 bases between the two germline ends. CDR3 region: CASSLGVLYGYTF. CDR3 sequence (DNA): TGTGCCAGCAGTCTCGGGGTCCTCTATGGCTACACCTTC.

The chain recombines TRBV3-1 (or the pseudogene TRBV3-2) with TRBJ1-2; D perhaps matches TRBD1 (6 bases). In germline, CDR1 is LGHDT, CDR2 YNNKEL (reference sequence). This CDR3 spans 12 amino acids. Trimming removed 3 bases at V and 7 bases at J, with 9 bases between. As DNA, the CDR3 is TGTGCCAGCAGCCAGGGGGCTGGTGGCTACACCTTC. Translated: CASSQGAGGYTF.

The chain carries TRBV24-1 and TRBJ1-1; the D is unclear. The germline gives CDR1 KGHDR, CDR2 SFDVKD. This CDR3 spans 12 amino acids. Trimming removed 12 bases from V and 1 base from J, with 11 bases in between. The DNA for the CDR3 is TGTGCCGCAGGCCATGGGAACACTGAAGCTTTCTTT. It is translated as CAAGHGNTEAFF.

The chain links TRBV30 to TRBJ2-2, with TRBD1 as a possible D gene (5 bases). Germline V lookup: CDR1 GTSNPN, CDR2 SVGIG (reference sequence). V gave up 2 bases and J gave up 7 bases, with 5 bases separating them. The CDR3 is 11 residues long. CDR3 sequence: CAWSQGGELFF. In DNA form, the CDR3 reads TGTGCCTGGAGTCAGGGCGGGGAGCTGTTTTTT.

The genes are TRBV6-5 and TRBJ1-4; D uncertain. V gave up 8 bases and J gave up 8 bases, with 15 bases separating them. The CDR3 has 13 residues. Germline V gives CDR1 MNHEY, CDR2 SVGAGI. The CDR3 sequence is CASEDNPSEKLFF. In nucleotides, the CDR3 is TGTGCCAGCGAAGACAACCCGTCGGAAAAACTGTTTTTT.

The chain has TRBV29-1 and TRBJ1-4; D call uncertain. The CDR3 contains 14 residues. Germline-derived CDR1 and CDR2 are SQVTM and ANQGSEA. V was clipped by 7 bases and J by 8 bases, with 20 bases between them. DNA of the CDR3: TGCAGCGCTCTAACAGTGAGGGCCAGAGAAAAACTGTTTTTT. The encoded protein is CSALTVRAREKLFF.

In this sample, this clone turned up once. The chain uses TRBV19 and TRBJ2-4; 13 bases agree with TRBD2. V lost 4 bases to trimming and J lost 8 bases; unmatched junction nucleotides: 5. Per germline, CDR1 LNHDA and CDR2 SQIVND (reference sequence). The CDR3 runs to 15 residues. CDR3 loop: CASSRGGTSGDIQYF. CDR3 bases: TGTGCCAGTAGTAGGGGAGGGACTAGCGGGGACATTCAGTACTTC.